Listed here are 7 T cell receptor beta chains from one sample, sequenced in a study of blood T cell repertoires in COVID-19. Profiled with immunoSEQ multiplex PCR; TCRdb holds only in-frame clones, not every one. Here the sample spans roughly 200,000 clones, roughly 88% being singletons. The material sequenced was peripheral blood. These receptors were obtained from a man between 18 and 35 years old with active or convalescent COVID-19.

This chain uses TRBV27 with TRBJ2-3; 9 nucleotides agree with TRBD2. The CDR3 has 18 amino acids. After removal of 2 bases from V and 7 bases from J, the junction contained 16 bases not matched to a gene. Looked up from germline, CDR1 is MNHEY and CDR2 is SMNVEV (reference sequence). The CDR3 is CASSLEGSGRTQPHTQYF. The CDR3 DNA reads TGTGCCAGCAGTTTAGAGGGCAGCGGGAGGACCCAACCACATACGCAGTATTTT.

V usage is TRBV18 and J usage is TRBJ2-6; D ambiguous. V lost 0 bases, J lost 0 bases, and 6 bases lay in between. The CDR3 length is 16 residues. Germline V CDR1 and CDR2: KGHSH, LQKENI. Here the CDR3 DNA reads TGTGCCAGCTCACCACCGATCGGCTCTGGGGCCAACGTCCTGACTTTC. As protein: CASSPPIGSGANVLTF.

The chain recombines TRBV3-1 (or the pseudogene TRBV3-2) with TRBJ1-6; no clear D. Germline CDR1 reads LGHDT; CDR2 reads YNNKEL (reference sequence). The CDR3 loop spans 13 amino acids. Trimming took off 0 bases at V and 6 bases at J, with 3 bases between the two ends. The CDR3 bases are TGTGCCAGCAGCCAAGATCTTAATTCACCCCTCCACTTT. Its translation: CASSQDLNSPLHF.

CDR3 nucleotide sequence: TGTGCCAGCAGCTTACAGGGGGGTGGTTCACCCCTCCACTTT. Translation gives CASSLQGGGSPLHF. V and J are TRBV7-2 and TRBJ1-6, with 7 bases aligning to TRBD1. Germline V lookup: CDR1 SGHTA, CDR2 FQGNSA. The CDR3 runs to 14 residues. J gave up 9 bases and V 2 bases, and 4 bases lay outside the gene matches.

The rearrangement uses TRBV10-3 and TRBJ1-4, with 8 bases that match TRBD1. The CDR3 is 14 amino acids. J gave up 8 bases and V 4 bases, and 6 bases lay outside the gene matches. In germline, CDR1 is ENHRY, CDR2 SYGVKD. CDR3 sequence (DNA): TGTGCCATCAGTGGACAGGGGAATGGCGAAAAACTGTTTTTT. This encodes CAISGQGNGEKLFF.

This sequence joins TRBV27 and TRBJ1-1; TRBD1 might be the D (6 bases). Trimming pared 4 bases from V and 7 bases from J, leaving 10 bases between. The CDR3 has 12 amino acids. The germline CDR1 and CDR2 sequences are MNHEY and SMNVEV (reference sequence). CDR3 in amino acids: CASSWGGREAFF. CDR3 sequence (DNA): TGTGCCAGCAGTTGGGGGGGGCGTGAAGCTTTCTTT.

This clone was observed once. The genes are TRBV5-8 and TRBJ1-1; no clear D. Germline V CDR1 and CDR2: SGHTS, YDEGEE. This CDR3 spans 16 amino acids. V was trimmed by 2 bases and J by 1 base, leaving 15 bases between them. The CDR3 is CASSLELGAANTEAFF. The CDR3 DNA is TGTGCCAGCAGCTTAGAGTTGGGCGCAGCGAACACTGAAGCTTTCTTT.